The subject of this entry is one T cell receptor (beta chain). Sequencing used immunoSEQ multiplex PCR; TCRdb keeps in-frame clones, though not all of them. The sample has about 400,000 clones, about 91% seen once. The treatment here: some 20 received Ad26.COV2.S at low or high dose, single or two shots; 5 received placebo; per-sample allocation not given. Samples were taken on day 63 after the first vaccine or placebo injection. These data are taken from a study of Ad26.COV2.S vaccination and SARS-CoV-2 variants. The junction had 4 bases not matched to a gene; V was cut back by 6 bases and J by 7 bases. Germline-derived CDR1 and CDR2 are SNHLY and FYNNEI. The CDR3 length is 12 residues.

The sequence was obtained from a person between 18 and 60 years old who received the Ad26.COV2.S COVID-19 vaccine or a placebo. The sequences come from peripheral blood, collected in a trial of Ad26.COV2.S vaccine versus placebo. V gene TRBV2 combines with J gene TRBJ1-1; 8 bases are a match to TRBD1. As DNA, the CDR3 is TGTGCCAGCAGGGGACAGGTCCGTGAAGCTTTCTTT. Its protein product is CASRGQVREAFF.